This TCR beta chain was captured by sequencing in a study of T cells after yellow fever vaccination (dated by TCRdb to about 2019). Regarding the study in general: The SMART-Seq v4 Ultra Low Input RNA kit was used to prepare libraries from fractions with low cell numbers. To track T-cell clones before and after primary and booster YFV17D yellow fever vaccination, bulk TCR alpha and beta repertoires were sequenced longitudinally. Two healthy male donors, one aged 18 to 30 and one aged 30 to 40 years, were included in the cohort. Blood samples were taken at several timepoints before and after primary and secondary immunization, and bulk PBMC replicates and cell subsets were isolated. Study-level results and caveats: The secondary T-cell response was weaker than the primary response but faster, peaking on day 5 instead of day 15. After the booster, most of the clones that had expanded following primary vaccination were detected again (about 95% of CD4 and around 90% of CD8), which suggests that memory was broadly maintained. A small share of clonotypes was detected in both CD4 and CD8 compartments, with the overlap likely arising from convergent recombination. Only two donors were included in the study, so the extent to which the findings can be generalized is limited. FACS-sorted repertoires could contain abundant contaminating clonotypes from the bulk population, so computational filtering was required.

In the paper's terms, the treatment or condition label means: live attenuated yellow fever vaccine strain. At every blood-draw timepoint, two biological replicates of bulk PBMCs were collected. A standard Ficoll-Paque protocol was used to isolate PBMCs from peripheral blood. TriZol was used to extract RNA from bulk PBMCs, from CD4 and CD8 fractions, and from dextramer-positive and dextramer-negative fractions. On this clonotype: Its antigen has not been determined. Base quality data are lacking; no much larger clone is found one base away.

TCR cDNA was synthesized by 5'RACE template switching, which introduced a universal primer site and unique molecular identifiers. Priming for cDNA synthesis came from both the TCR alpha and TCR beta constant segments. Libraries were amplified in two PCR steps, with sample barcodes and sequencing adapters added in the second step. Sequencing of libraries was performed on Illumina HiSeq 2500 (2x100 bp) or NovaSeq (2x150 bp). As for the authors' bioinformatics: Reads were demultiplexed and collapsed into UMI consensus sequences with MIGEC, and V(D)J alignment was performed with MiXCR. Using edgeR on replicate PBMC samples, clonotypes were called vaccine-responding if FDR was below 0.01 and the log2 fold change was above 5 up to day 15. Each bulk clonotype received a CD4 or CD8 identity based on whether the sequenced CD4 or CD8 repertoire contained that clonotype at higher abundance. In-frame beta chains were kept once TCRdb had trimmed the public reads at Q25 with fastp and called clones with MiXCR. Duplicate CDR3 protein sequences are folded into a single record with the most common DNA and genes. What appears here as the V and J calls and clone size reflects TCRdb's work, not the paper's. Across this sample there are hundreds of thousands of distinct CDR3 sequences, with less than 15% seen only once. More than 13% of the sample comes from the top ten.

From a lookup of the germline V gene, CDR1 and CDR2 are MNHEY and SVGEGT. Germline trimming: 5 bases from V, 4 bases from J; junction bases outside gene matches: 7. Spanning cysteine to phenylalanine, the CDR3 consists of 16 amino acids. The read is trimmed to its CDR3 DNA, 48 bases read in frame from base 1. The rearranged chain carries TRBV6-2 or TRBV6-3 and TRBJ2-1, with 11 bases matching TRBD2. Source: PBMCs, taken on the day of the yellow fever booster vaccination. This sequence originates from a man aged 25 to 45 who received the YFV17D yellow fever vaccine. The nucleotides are TGTGCCAGCAGTCGAGGCGGGACTAGCGGTTACAATGAGCAGTTCTTC. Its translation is CASSRGGTSGYNEQFF.